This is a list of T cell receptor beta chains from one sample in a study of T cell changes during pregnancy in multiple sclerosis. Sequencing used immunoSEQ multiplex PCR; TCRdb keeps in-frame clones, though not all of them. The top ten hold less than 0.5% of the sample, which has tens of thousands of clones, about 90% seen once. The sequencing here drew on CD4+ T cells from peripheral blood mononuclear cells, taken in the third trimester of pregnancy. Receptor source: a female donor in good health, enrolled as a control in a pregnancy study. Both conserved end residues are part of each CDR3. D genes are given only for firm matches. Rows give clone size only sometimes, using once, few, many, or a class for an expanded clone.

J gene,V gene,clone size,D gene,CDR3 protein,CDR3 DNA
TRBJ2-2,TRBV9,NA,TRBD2,CASSAGLAGAGGNTGELFF,TGTGCCAGCAGCGCGGGACTAGCGGGAGCGGGGGGGAACACCGGGGAGCTGTTTTTT
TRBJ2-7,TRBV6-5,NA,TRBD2,CASSGAGEAYEQYF,TGTGCCAGCAGTGGAGCGGGAGAGGCCTACGAGCAGTACTTC
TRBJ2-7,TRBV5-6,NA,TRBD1,CASSLVQGANEQYF,TGTGCCAGCAGCTTGGTCCAGGGGGCGAACGAGCAGTACTTC
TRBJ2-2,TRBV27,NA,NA,CASSFLLPSNTGELFF,TGTGCCAGCAGTTTTCTACTCCCTTCGAACACCGGGGAGCTGTTTTTT
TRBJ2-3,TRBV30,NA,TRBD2,CAWTLAGGTDTQYF,TGTGCCTGGACCCTAGCGGGGGGCACAGATACGCAGTATTTT
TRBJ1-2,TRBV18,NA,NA,CASSKLGDYGYTF,TGTGCCAGCTCAAAATTGGGCGACTATGGCTACACCTTC
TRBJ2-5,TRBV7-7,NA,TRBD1,CASSQRGTGLQETQYF,TGTGCTAGCAGCCAGAGGGGGACAGGGCTCCAAGAGACCCAGTACTTC
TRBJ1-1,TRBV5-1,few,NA,CASSCCGEAFF,TGCGCCAGCAGCTGTTGCGGGGAAGCTTTCTTT
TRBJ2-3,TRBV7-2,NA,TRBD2,CASSLASSGTDTQYF,TGTGCCAGCAGCTTAGCGTCTAGCGGAACAGATACGCAGTATTTT
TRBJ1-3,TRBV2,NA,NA,CASTSLSGNTIYF,TGTGCCAGCACCTCCCTCTCTGGAAACACCATATATTTT
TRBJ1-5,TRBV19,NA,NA,CASSQGQNNQPQHF,TGTGCCAGTAGTCAAGGACAGAACAATCAGCCCCAGCATTTT
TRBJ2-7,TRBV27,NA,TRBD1,CASTVTPGQGKQYF,TGTGCCAGCACAGTTACTCCGGGACAGGGGAAGCAGTACTTC
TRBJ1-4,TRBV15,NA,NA,CATRAQGPNEKLFF,TGTGCCACCAGAGCACAGGGCCCTAATGAAAAACTGTTTTTT
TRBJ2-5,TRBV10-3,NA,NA,CATQQVSQETQYF,TGTGCCACCCAACAGGTATCGCAAGAGACCCAGTACTTC
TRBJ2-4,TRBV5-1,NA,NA,CASPRLSQPEAKNIQYF,TGCGCCAGCCCCCGGCTTAGCCAGCCGGAAGCCAAAAACATTCAGTACTTC
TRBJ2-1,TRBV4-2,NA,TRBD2,CASSQGLAGNEQFF,TGTGCCAGCAGCCAAGGGCTAGCGGGGAATGAGCAGTTCTTC
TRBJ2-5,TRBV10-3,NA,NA,CAISSGEWETQYF,TGTGCCATCAGTTCGGGAGAGTGGGAGACCCAGTACTTC
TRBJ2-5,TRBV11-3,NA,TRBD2,CASSLVGTRFQETQYF,TGTGCCAGCAGCTTAGTTGGGACTAGGTTTCAAGAGACCCAGTACTTC
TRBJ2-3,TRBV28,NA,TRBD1,CASSGDRSTDTQYF,TGTGCCAGCAGCGGGGACAGGAGCACAGATACGCAGTATTTT
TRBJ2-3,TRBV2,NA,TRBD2,CARRGGLAESTDTQYF,TGTGCCAGGAGAGGGGGACTAGCTGAGAGCACAGATACGCAGTATTTT
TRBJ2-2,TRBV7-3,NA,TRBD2,CASSAGVANTGELFF,TGTGCCAGCAGCGCGGGGGTAGCGAACACCGGGGAGCTGTTTTTT
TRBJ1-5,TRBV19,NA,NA,CASSIAGKGNQPQHF,TGTGCCAGTAGTATAGCGGGGAAGGGCAATCAGCCCCAGCATTTT
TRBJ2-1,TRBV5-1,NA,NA,CASSSEQADGYNEQFF,TGCGCCAGCAGCTCCGAACAGGCAGACGGCTACAATGAGCAGTTCTTC
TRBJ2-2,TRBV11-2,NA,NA,CASRRAGELFF,TGTGCCAGCAGACGAGCCGGGGAGCTGTTTTTT
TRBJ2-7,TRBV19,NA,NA,CASSIPGYEQYF,TGTGCCAGTAGTATCCCCGGCTACGAGCAGTACTTC
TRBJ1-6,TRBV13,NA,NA,CASSLSTANSPLHF,TGTGCCAGCAGCTTAAGTACAGCTAATTCACCCCTCCACTTT
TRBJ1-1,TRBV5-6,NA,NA,CASSRQSHTEAFF,TGTGCCAGCAGCCGACAGTCACACACTGAAGCTTTCTTT
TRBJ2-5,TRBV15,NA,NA,CATSRDRAKETQYF,TGTGCCACCAGCAGAGACAGGGCGAAAGAGACCCAGTACTTC
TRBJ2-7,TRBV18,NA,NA,CASSQSLQGYEQYF,TGTGCCAGCTCACAGTCACTGCAGGGCTACGAGCAGTACTTC
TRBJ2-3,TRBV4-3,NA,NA,CASSQDPLGSDTQYF,TGCGCCAGCAGCCAAGACCCTCTAGGTTCGGATACGCAGTATTTT
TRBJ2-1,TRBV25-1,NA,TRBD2,CASSVRGGRNEQFF,TGTGCCAGCAGTGTTCGGGGGGGCCGGAATGAGCAGTTCTTC
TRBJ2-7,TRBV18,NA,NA,CASSPRGVSYEQYF,TGTGCCAGCTCCCCTCGGGGAGTTTCCTACGAGCAGTACTTC
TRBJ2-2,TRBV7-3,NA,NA,CASSSTYTGELFF,TGTGCCAGCAGTTCCACTTACACCGGGGAGCTGTTTTTT
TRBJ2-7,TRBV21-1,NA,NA,CASSIRDRGYEQYF,TGTGCCAGCAGCATCCGGGACAGGGGGTACGAGCAGTACTTC
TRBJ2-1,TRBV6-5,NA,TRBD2,CASSDWTSGMTEQFF,TGTGCCAGTTCCGATTGGACTAGCGGGATGACTGAGCAGTTCTTC
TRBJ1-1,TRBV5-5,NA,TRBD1,CASSSSGGRGTEAFF,TGTGCCAGCAGCTCCTCAGGGGGGAGAGGAACTGAAGCTTTCTTT
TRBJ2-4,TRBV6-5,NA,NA,CASRPADSKNIQYF,TGTGCCAGCAGACCAGCGGACTCCAAAAACATTCAGTACTTC
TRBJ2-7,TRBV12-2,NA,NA,CASRTGSYEQYF,TGTGCAAGTCGAACAGGCTCCTACGAGCAGTACTTC
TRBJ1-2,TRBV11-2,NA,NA,CASSPGQSYGYTF,TGTGCCAGCAGTCCCGGACAGTCCTATGGCTACACCTTC
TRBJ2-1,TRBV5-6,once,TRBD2,CASSPGLAGEDEQFF,TGTGCCAGCAGCCCGGGACTAGCGGGGGAGGATGAGCAGTTCTTC
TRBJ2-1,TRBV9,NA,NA,CASSRGGLSYNEQFF,TGTGCCAGCAGCCGCGGGGGCCTCTCCTACAATGAGCAGTTCTTC
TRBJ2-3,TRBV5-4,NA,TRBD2,CASSLDGTSGGDTQYF,TGTGCCAGCAGCTTGGATGGGACTAGCGGGGGTGATACGCAGTATTTT
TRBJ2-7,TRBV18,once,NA,CASSPIIDEQYF,TGTGCCAGCTCACCGATCATAGACGAGCAGTACTTC
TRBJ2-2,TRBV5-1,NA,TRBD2,CASRRLAGYTGELFF,TGCGCCAGCAGGCGACTAGCGGGGTACACCGGGGAGCTGTTTTTT